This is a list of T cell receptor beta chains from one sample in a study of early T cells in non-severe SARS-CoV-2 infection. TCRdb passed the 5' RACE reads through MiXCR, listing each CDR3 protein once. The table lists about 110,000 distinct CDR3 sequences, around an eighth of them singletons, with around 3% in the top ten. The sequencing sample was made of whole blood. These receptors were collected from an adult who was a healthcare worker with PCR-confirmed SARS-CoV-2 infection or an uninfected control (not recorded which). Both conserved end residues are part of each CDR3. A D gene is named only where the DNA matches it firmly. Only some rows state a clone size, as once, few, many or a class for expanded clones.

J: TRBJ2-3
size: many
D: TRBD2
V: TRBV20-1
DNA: TGCAGTGCTCGAGTAGCGGGGGCAGGAGATACGCAGTATTTT
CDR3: CSARVAGAGDTQYF

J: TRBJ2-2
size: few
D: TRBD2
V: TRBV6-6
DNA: TGTGCCAGCACCAAAGGCCAGCGGGAGATGGGCGGGGAGCTGTTTTTT
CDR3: CASTKGQREMGGELFF

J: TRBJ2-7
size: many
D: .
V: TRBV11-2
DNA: TGTGCCAGCAGCTACGGGGCCCCTCCCTACGAGCAGTACTTC
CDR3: CASSYGAPPYEQYF

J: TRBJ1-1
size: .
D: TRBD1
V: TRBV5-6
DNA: TGTGCCAGCAGCCGGACAGGGGAGAACACTGAAGCTTTCTTT
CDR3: CASSRTGENTEAFF

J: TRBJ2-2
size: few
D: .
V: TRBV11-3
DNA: TGTGCCAGCAGCATAGGAGGTAGTCCCGGGGAGCTGTTTTTT
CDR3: CASSIGGSPGELFF

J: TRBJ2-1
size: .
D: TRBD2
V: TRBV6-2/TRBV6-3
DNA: TGTGCCAGCAGTTACCAAGCGGGAGGGAACAATGAGCAGTTCTTC
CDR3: CASSYQAGGNNEQFF

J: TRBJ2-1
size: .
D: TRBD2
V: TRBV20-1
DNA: TGCAGTGCCCCGGTTGTTAGCGGGATATCCTACAATGAGCAGTTCTTC
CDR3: CSAPVVSGISYNEQFF

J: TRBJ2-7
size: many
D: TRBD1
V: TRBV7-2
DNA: TGTGCCAGCAGCTTAGCGGTCCGGACAGGAAGCTCCTACGAGCAGTACTTC
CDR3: CASSLAVRTGSSYEQYF

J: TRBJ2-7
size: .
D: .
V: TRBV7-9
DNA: TGTGCCAGCAGCTATGGACAGTACGAGCAGTACTTC
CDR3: CASSYGQYEQYF

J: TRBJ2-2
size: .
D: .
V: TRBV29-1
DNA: TGCAGCGTCGCGGGCATAAGGGGGGAGCTGTTTTTT
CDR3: CSVAGIRGELFF

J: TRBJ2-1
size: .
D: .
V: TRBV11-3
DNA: TGTGCCAGCAGCCCAGAGTGGATCTCCTACAATGAGCAGTTCTTC
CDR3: CASSPEWISYNEQFF